The 26 T cell receptor beta chains below come from one sample, sequenced in a study of shared clonotypes between healthy human individuals. The repertoire was sequenced with immunoSEQ multiplex PCR; TCRdb's copy has only in-frame clones and lacks some. The sample shows approximately 2,300,000 clones, about nine tenths of them seen only once. Sequences were obtained from naive CD4+ T cells from PBMCs. Subset here: CD45RA+ positively selected. These receptors were taken from a man younger than 30 in good health. Some clones in this sample may be carry-over from other donors' samples.

To note about this clone: The identical CDR3 is also encoded by other nucleotide sequences in the sample. The J gene is TRBJ2-3, the V gene TRBV5-1, with 7 bases aligning to TRBD2. The CDR3 consists of 15 residues. Unmatched junction bases numbered 6, after V lost 2 bases and J lost 3 bases. Germline CDR1 and CDR2: SGHRS and YFSETQ. As DNA, the CDR3 is TGCGCCAGCAGCTTAGGGCTAGCGGTGACAGATACGCAGTATTTT. Translating gives CASSLGLAVTDTQYF.

V gene TRBV6-4 combines with J gene TRBJ2-1; possibly TRBD2 for D (5 bases). V was clipped by 4 bases and J by 10 bases, with 14 bases between them. Germline assignment: CDR1 MRHNA and CDR2 SNTAGT. The CDR3 has 13 residues. CDR3 protein: CASSAGLPGEQFF. The CDR3 nucleotides are TGTGCCAGCAGTGCGGGATTACCCGGGGAGCAGTTCTTC.

The chain is built from TRBV18 and TRBJ2-7; no clear D gene. V shed 0 bases and J shed 2 bases, with 17 bases lying between them. CDR1 is KGHSH and CDR2 is LQKENI in the germline V gene. The CDR3 contains 17 residues. CDR3 DNA: TGTGCCAGCTCACCACCGGGCTCCGTGCGGTTAACCTACGAGCAGTACTTC. It translates to CASSPPGSVRLTYEQYF.

The chain joins TRBV9 to TRBJ1-4, with D unresolved. The CDR3 runs to 14 residues. V gave up 1 base and J gave up 1 base, with 5 bases separating them. Germline V gene sequence: CDR1 SGDLS, CDR2 YYNGEE. CDR3 sequence: CASSVRGTNEKLFF. The CDR3 nucleotides are TGTGCCAGCAGCGTACGGGGAACTAATGAAAAACTGTTTTTT.

This clone was observed a single time. Other DNA sequences from this sample encode an identical CDR3 as well. The chain carries TRBV9 and TRBJ2-5, with 8 bases aligning to TRBD2. This CDR3 region has 15 residues. Germline loops: CDR1 SGDLS, CDR2 YYNGEE. Unmatched junction bases numbered 5, after V lost 0 bases and J lost 4 bases. The CDR3 nucleotides are TGTGCCAGCAGCGTAGATGGGCTAGCGGGAGAGACCCAGTACTTC. Translating it yields CASSVDGLAGETQYF. Full variable domain (outside the CDR3, taken from reference TRBV9 and TRBJ2-5): DSGVTQTPKHLITATGQRVTLRCSPRSGDLSVYWYQQSLDQGLQFLIQYYNGEERAKGNILERFSAQQFPDLHSELNLSSLELGDSALYFCASSVDGLAGETQYFGPGTRLLVL.

J is TRBJ2-2 and V is TRBV19; unclear D gene. Trimming took off 5 bases at V and 6 bases at J, with 16 bases between the two ends. Germline V gene sequence: CDR1 LNHDA, CDR2 SQIVND (reference sequence). The CDR3 covers 15 residues. The DNA for the CDR3 is TGTGCCAGTAGTGTGCGTCCCGCAGAGGCCGGGGAGCTGTTTTTT. Translation: CASSVRPAEAGELFF.

The chain carries TRBV10-3 and TRBJ1-1; D is unresolved. CDR3 length equals 13 residues. CDR1 and CDR2 (germline): ENHRY, SYGVKD. Trimming left V 7 bases short and J 7 bases short, with 16 bases between. This CDR3 reads CAINSGMSDEAFF. CDR3 coding DNA: TGTGCCATCAATTCGGGGATGTCGGATGAAGCTTTCTTT.

The V gene is TRBV28, the J gene TRBJ1-6; 9 bases match TRBD1. V dropped 7 bases and J dropped 9; count of bases not matched to a gene: 10. There are 15 residues in the CDR3. From germline, CDR1 is MDHEN and CDR2 SYDVKM. The DNA of the CDR3 is TGTGCCAGCATCCGACATGGGACAGGGCTTTCACCCCTCCACTTT. Protein product: CASIRHGTGLSPLHF.

The genes are TRBV6-5 and TRBJ1-2; a weak D match, TRBD1 (5 bases). Trimming took 2 bases from V and 5 from J, leaving 12 bases between them. The germline gives CDR1 MNHEY, CDR2 SVGAGI. The CDR3 runs to 14 residues. In DNA, the CDR3 is TGTGCCAGCAGTTACCGGGACCGAACGTATGGCTACACCTTC. Translated: CASSYRDRTYGYTF.

There are a few counts of this clone. J is TRBJ1-1 and V is TRBV7-9; tentative D call: TRBD1 (6 bases). Trimming removed 4 bases at V and 11 bases at J, with 14 bases between. Germline V gene data show CDR1 as SEHNR and CDR2 as FQNEAQ (reference sequence). The length of the CDR3 is 12 residues. The CDR3 DNA reads TGTGCCAGCAGCTCCGACACCCAGGGGGCTTTCTTT. This encodes CASSSDTQGAFF.

The CDR3 region is CASSFSVAGRDTQYF. DNA for the CDR3: TGTGCCAGCAGTTTTTCCGTGGCGGGGAGAGATACGCAGTATTTT. The chain uses TRBV27 and TRBJ2-3; a weak D match, TRBD2 (6 bases). Germline V gene data show CDR1 as MNHEY and CDR2 as SMNVEV (reference sequence). The germline V and J ends were trimmed by 3 bases and 5 bases, with 15 bases remaining between them. This CDR3 contains 15 residues.

This clone was observed a single time. V gene TRBV11-3 combines with J gene TRBJ1-1; 8 bases match TRBD1. Germline loops: CDR1 SGHNT, CDR2 YENEEA. Trimming at V came to 4 bases and at J to 4 bases, leaving 17 bases not matched to a gene. The CDR3 is 18 residues long. Here the CDR3 reads CASSSQWEQGGSATEAFF. The CDR3 DNA is TGTGCCAGCAGCTCTCAATGGGAACAGGGGGGGAGTGCCACTGAAGCTTTCTTT.

V is TRBV27 and J is TRBJ1-2; no firm D call. The CDR3 spans 14 residues. Germline values: CDR1 MNHEY, CDR2 SMNVEV (reference sequence). V was pared by 5 bases and J by 4 bases, with 14 bases between. The CDR3 is CASSPDRIPYGYTF. CDR3 nucleotide sequence: TGTGCCAGCAGTCCCGACCGGATTCCCTATGGCTACACCTTC.

V is TRBV7-2 and J is TRBJ2-2, with TRBD2 identical over 7 bases. The V gene end was trimmed by 3 bases and the J gene end by 6 bases; junction bases not matched to a gene: 7. CDR1 and CDR2 (germline): SGHTA, FQGNSA. The CDR3 length is 15 residues. CDR3 sequence: CASSFSGITAGELFF. The CDR3 DNA reads as TGTGCCAGCAGCTTCAGCGGGATCACGGCCGGGGAGCTGTTTTTT.

The chain links TRBV28 to TRBJ1-5, with D possibly TRBD1 on 5 matching bases. Germline lookup yields CDR1 MDHEN and CDR2 SYDVKM. Deletions cut 2 bases from V and 2 bases from J, with 7 bases between. The CDR3 extends over 14 amino acids. The CDR3 nucleotides read TGTGCCAGCAGTTTACAGGGACGCAATCAGCCCCAGCATTTT. Amino acids: CASSLQGRNQPQHF.

J is TRBJ2-1 and V is TRBV10-3, with D unclear. Looked up from germline, CDR1 is ENHRY and CDR2 is SYGVKD. V was cut by 0 bases and J by 1 base, with 10 bases left in between. The CDR3 runs to 16 residues. CDR3 in amino acids: CAISESRTRSYNEQFF. The DNA of the CDR3 is TGTGCCATCAGTGAGTCGAGAACAAGGTCCTACAATGAGCAGTTCTTC.

Only one count was recorded for this clone. The chain has TRBV18 and TRBJ1-1, with 7 bases lining up with TRBD1. The length of the CDR3 is 13 residues. The V and J ends lost 5 bases and 1 base, in that order; junction bases with no gene match: 1. Germline loops: CDR1 KGHSH, CDR2 LQKENI. Written as DNA, the CDR3 is TGTGCCAGCTCAGGACAGGAGAACACTGAAGCTTTCTTT. Encoded protein: CASSGQENTEAFF.

J is TRBJ2-5 and V is TRBV2; possibly TRBD1 or TRBD2 for D (5 bases each). This CDR3 has 15 amino acids. Germline CDR1 SNHLY, CDR2 FYNNEI. V was cut by 5 bases and J by 5 bases, with 18 bases left in between. This CDR3 is CASSPRGTGTETQYF. In DNA form, the CDR3 reads TGTGCCAGCAGTCCCCGAGGAACTGGGACGGAGACCCAGTACTTC.

The chain joins TRBV5-5 to TRBJ1-2; D may be TRBD1 (6 bases). This CDR3 has 13 amino acids. Germline values: CDR1 SGHKS, CDR2 YYEKEE (reference sequence). V shed 4 bases and J shed 8 bases, with 15 bases lying between them. The CDR3 nucleotides are TGTGCCAGCAGCCTAAACAGGGCTGAAGGCTACACCTTC. Translating it yields CASSLNRAEGYTF.

This rearrangement joins TRBV7-2 to TRBJ2-7; D gene ambiguous. Germline V gene data show CDR1 as SGHTA and CDR2 as FQGNSA. This CDR3 contains 15 residues. Trimming removed 6 bases from V and 2 bases from J, with 17 bases in between. The CDR3 sequence is CASRPGRLATYEQYF. The CDR3 DNA reads TGTGCCAGCAGACCCGGCCGCTTGGCAACCTACGAGCAGTACTTC.

The chain carries TRBV28 and TRBJ2-7, with D possibly being TRBD2 (6 bases). Germline CDR1 MDHEN, CDR2 SYDVKM. Deletions cut 7 bases from V and 0 bases from J, with 25 bases between. There are 18 residues in the CDR3. CDR3 protein: CASKRPSGRDGISYEQYF. The DNA of the CDR3 is TGTGCCAGCAAACGACCCTCCGGGCGGGACGGGATCTCCTACGAGCAGTACTTC.

The chain has TRBV9 and TRBJ1-2; a weak D match, TRBD1 (6 bases). The V gene lost 0 bases and the J gene lost 9 bases, with 18 bases spanning the gap. This CDR3 is built from 15 residues. The V gene's germline CDR1 is SGDLS and CDR2 YYNGEE. The CDR3 nucleotides are TGTGCCAGCAGCGTAGGAGGGGGTCCCGCCCCTCGCTACACCTTC. It is translated as CASSVGGGPAPRYTF.

This clone was observed once. The chain employs TRBV6-5 and TRBJ2-5; the match to TRBD1 covers 8 bases. Germline CDR1 MNHEY, CDR2 SVGAGI. This CDR3 has 15 amino acids. With V trimmed by 0 bases and J by 5 bases, 5 bases remained unmatched. CDR3 in amino acids: CASSYSQDRVETQYF. The DNA for the CDR3 is TGTGCCAGCAGTTACTCCCAGGACAGGGTTGAGACCCAGTACTTC.

The chain joins TRBV19 to TRBJ1-2, with no clear D. Germline V gives CDR1 LNHDA, CDR2 SQIVND (reference sequence). The CDR3 has 14 amino acids. V lost 8 bases, J lost 6 bases, and 19 bases lay in between. In DNA form, the CDR3 reads TGTGCCAGTCAAATTCGCGGGAGGACGCATGGCTACACCTTC. As protein: CASQIRGRTHGYTF.

This sequence joins TRBV25-1 and TRBJ2-3; D is uncertain. This CDR3 is built from 13 residues. Trimming took 6 bases from V and 7 from J, leaving 14 bases between them. Germline V lookup: CDR1 MGHDK, CDR2 SYGVNS. This chain's CDR3 is CASSWSTVHTQYF. CDR3 nucleotide sequence: TGTGCCAGCAGCTGGAGTACTGTGCATACGCAGTATTTT.

This sequence joins TRBV9 and TRBJ2-1, with D possibly TRBD1 on 5 matching bases. Germline V gives CDR1 SGDLS, CDR2 YYNGEE. V dropped 3 bases and J dropped 3 bases, with 19 bases sitting between them. CDR3 length equals 17 residues. The CDR3 here is CASSAGPDRQYYNEQFF. The CDR3 nucleotides are TGTGCCAGCAGCGCTGGGCCCGACAGACAGTACTACAATGAGCAGTTCTTC.